This T cell receptor beta chain appears in the sequencing data of a study of beta chain features in type 1 diabetes. Across the whole study: Regarding age, gender and cell yields, patients proved similar to healthy donors. Points from the study as a whole: Type 1 diabetes patients had TCRB CDR3s that were shorter (moderately but significantly so) in all four CD4+ subsets.

The investigators reverse transcribed all of the isolated RNA, so they sequenced expressed TCRB transcripts. The data were produced by immunoSEQ multiplex PCR, yet TCRdb's version contains in-frame clones alone and is incomplete. The sample contains 810,000 or so clones, about a sixth of which appear only once. CD45RO/CCR7/CD25/CD127/CD95/CD27 sorting isolated CD4+ naive, central memory, regulatory and stem cell-like memory cells. CDR1 is ENHRY and CDR2 is SYGVKD in the germline V gene. The CDR3 is 14 amino acids. The V end lost 5 bases, the J end lost 4 bases, and 14 bases lay between the germline ends. Turning to this clone: Its antigen is unknown.

V usage is TRBV10-3 and J usage is TRBJ2-5; D unclear. The source material was naive CD4+ T cells from blood. The TCR originated in a woman aged 18 to 35 in good health. CDR3 DNA: TGTGCCATCAGTATCACCGGGCCTACAGAGACCCAGTACTTC. It is translated as CAISITGPTETQYF.